One sample yielded the 29 T cell receptor beta chains listed below, sequenced in a study of T-cell memory formation after mild COVID-19. TCRdb passed the 5' RACE reads through MiXCR, listing each CDR3 protein once. The sample lists about 340,000 distinct CDR3 sequences, 13% occurring once. The sequenced sample was PBMCs or a T cell subset sorted from them (not recorded which). The source is a man in his late teens or twenties who had mild COVID-19 (a few samples of this study predate the infection). Cell type and time point are not known.

V gene TRBV4-3 combines with J gene TRBJ2-2; TRBD2 agrees at 15 bases. The CDR3 runs to 17 residues. V lost 4 bases, J lost 3 bases, and 3 bases stayed unmatched. CDR1 LGHNA and CDR2 YSLEER come from the germline V gene. CDR3 loop: CASSRTSGGADTGELFF. CDR3 coding DNA: TGCGCCAGCAGCCGGACTAGCGGGGGGGCCGACACCGGGGAGCTGTTTTTT.

This clonotype turned up a few times. This chain links TRBV4-3 with TRBJ1-1; D might be TRBD1 (5 bases). Trimming removed 0 bases at V and 5 bases at J, with 13 bases between. The germline V gene has CDR1 LGHNA and CDR2 YSLEER. The CDR3 has 15 amino acids. The CDR3 sequence: CASSQDRAGRTEAFF. CDR3 nucleotides: TGCGCCAGCAGCCAAGATCGGGCAGGGCGGACTGAAGCTTTCTTT.

This clonotype has at least ten counts. The CDR3 DNA sequence: TGCGCCAGCAGCCAAGAACCTAAGGGATCCTTAGGCACTGAAGCTTTCTTT. Translated, it gives CASSQEPKGSLGTEAFF. The chain joins TRBV4-1 to TRBJ1-1; no clear D. The germline V gene has CDR1 MGHRA and CDR2 YSYEKL. This CDR3 is 17 amino acids long. V lost 0 bases and J 4 bases, leaving 18 bases between the germline ends.

This clonotype was found many times. The rearrangement links TRBV4-1 to TRBJ2-3; TRBD2 agrees at 11 bases. Losses at the gene ends were 4 bases for V and 1 base for J; bases not matched to a gene: 4. Germline V gives CDR1 MGHRA, CDR2 YSYEKL. The CDR3 has 16 amino acids. Here the CDR3 DNA reads TGCGCCAGCAGCCGAGATAGCGGGGGGGGCACAGATACGCAGTATTTT. Protein product: CASSRDSGGGTDTQYF.

Written as DNA, the CDR3 is TGCGCCAGCAGCTTGTATCGACCCCGGACTACCGGGGAGCTGTTTTTT. Amino acid sequence: CASSLYRPRTTGELFF. V and J are TRBV5-1 and TRBJ2-2; D possibly corresponds to TRBD2 (5 bases). Germline V gene data show CDR1 as SGHRS and CDR2 as YFSETQ. Trimming removed 1 base at V and 5 bases at J, with 15 bases between. The CDR3 is 16 residues long.

This chain links TRBV12-3 or TRBV12-4 with TRBJ1-6; perhaps TRBD1 as D (5 bases). The CDR3 extends over 13 amino acids. The germline V and J ends were trimmed by 5 bases and 14 bases, with 16 bases remaining between them. DNA for the CDR3: TGTGCCAGCAGTCCCAGGGAGGGCCTAGCCCTCCACTTT. This sequence encodes CASSPREGLALHF.

This clonotype occurred once. V usage is TRBV6-4 and J usage is TRBJ2-3, with D perhaps TRBD1 (5 bases). This CDR3 region has 15 residues. V lost 2 bases, J lost 0 bases, and 9 bases lay in between. Germline loops: CDR1 MRHNA, CDR2 SNTAGT. The CDR3 loop is CASSDRGTSTDTQYF. CDR3 nucleotides: TGTGCCAGCAGTGACAGGGGAACTAGCACAGATACGCAGTATTTT.

The chain couples TRBV12-3 or TRBV12-4 to TRBJ2-3; D is undetermined. Trimming took off 3 bases at V and 2 bases at J, with 6 bases between the two ends. The CDR3 has 13 amino acids. The CDR3 sequence is CASSFGYTDTQYF. As DNA, the CDR3 is TGTGCCAGCAGTTTTGGCTACACAGATACGCAGTATTTT.

In this sample, this clonotype turned up many times. The rearrangement joins TRBV7-9 to TRBJ1-6, with 7 positions matching TRBD1. Germline assignment: CDR1 SEHNR and CDR2 FQNEAQ (reference sequence). The ends lost 5 bases at V and 7 bases at J; junction bases unmatched: 5. This CDR3 is built from 14 residues. DNA for the CDR3: TGTGCCAGCAGCCTACAGGGGCTGAATTCACCCCTCCACTTT. This gives the protein CASSLQGLNSPLHF.

This clonotype was counted only a few times. The chain links TRBV18 to TRBJ2-7; the D call may be TRBD1 or TRBD2 (5 bases each). V gave up 3 bases and J gave up 2 bases, with 20 bases separating them. This CDR3 region has 17 residues. Germline CDR1 reads KGHSH; CDR2 reads LQKENI. CDR3 nucleotides: TGTGCCAGCTCACCTTATGGGACCCCACGCGGCCCCTACGAGCAGTACTTC. It specifies CASSPYGTPRGPYEQYF.

The rearrangement links TRBV5-3 to TRBJ1-2; D is possibly TRBD1 (5 bases). TRBV5-3 is an open reading frame, and its role is uncertain. V was cut by 4 bases and J by 7 bases, with 20 bases left in between. The length of the CDR3 is 15 residues. The CDR3 loop is CARSRQELRTCGYTF. CDR3 DNA sequence: TGTGCCAGAAGCCGTCAGGAGCTAAGGACATGTGGCTACACCTTC.

The rearrangement joins TRBV4-1 to TRBJ2-3, with 10 bases matching TRBD1. The germline gives CDR1 MGHRA, CDR2 YSYEKL. V shed 5 bases and J 3 bases; nucleotides not matched to a gene: 8. The CDR3 has 16 residues. CDR3 in amino acids: CASSARTGGRTDTQYF. The CDR3 bases are TGCGCCAGCAGCGCCCGGACAGGGGGAAGGACAGATACGCAGTATTTT.

This clonotype showed up just a few times. This sequence joins TRBV30 and TRBJ2-1; D may be TRBD1 (6 bases). Germline V gives CDR1 GTSNPN, CDR2 SVGIG (reference sequence). V shed 4 bases and J shed 9 bases, with 10 bases lying between them. There are 11 residues in the CDR3. The DNA for the CDR3 is TGTGCCTGGAATGTAGGGGGTGAGCAGTTCTTC. Its translation: CAWNVGGEQFF.

In its sample, this clonotype was seen a few times. V usage is TRBV5-1 and J usage is TRBJ2-5, with D tentatively TRBD1 (7 bases). The CDR3 contains 17 residues. Germline lookup yields CDR1 SGHRS and CDR2 YFSETQ. Trimming took 2 bases from V and 1 from J, leaving 18 bases between them. CDR3 sequence: CASSFGQGGTFQETQYF. For the CDR3, the DNA is TGCGCCAGCAGCTTCGGCCAGGGGGGAACCTTCCAAGAGACCCAGTACTTC. Supplemented by reference TRBV5-1 and TRBJ2-5, the full variable domain reads KAGVTQTPRYLIKTRGQQVTLSCSPISGHRSVSWYQQTPGQGLQFLFEYFSETQRNKGNFPGRFSGRQFSNSRSEMNVSTLELGDSALYLCASSFGQGGTFQETQYFGPGTRLLVL.

This clonotype was counted between two and nine times. V usage is TRBV12-3 or TRBV12-4 and J usage is TRBJ2-7; D tentatively reads TRBD1 or TRBD2 (6 bases each). V was trimmed by 7 bases and J by 6 bases, leaving 16 bases between them. CDR3 size: 13 residues. CDR3 coding DNA: TGTGCCAGCACCCGTGGCAGGGGAGGCGAGCAGTACTTC. Translating it yields CASTRGRGGEQYF.

This clonotype was counted between two and nine times. This sequence joins TRBV20-1 and TRBJ1-5; a possible D gene is TRBD1 (5 bases). This CDR3 region has 15 residues. Germline CDR1 is DFQATT and CDR2 is SNEGSKA (reference sequence). With 6 bases removed from V and 2 bases from J, the gap between germline ends came to 17 bases. CDR3 amino acids: CSALTRRGGNQPQHF. CDR3 in DNA: TGCAGTGCCCTAACTCGGAGGGGAGGCAATCAGCCCCAGCATTTT.

The V and J genes are TRBV30 and TRBJ1-5; TRBD1 agrees at 9 bases. The CDR3 loop spans 14 amino acids. The germline gives CDR1 GTSNPN, CDR2 SVGIG (reference sequence). The trim removed 5 bases at V and 0 bases at J, leaving 2 bases unmatched. Here the CDR3 reads CAWDRGYSNQPQHF. In DNA form, the CDR3 reads TGTGCCTGGGACAGGGGGTATAGCAATCAGCCCCAGCATTTT.

Only a few counts were recorded for this clonotype. The chain uses TRBV12-3 or TRBV12-4 and TRBJ2-2; 14 bases are a match to TRBD2. With V trimmed by 6 bases and J by 5 bases, 8 bases remained unmatched. There are 17 residues in the CDR3. In DNA form, the CDR3 reads TGTGCCAGCAGGACTCCCGGACTAGCGGGGGGTACCGGGGAGCTGTTTTTT. It translates to CASRTPGLAGGTGELFF.

There are a few counts of this clonotype. This sequence joins TRBV18 and TRBJ2-5; D ambiguous. This CDR3 region has 14 residues. Trimming took off 3 bases at V and 5 bases at J, with 13 bases between the two ends. CDR1 KGHSH and CDR2 LQKENI come from the germline V gene. CDR3 coding DNA: TGTGCCAGCTCACCTCCGGGCCTCGGGGAGACCCAGTACTTC. Translated, it gives CASSPPGLGETQYF. Full variable domain (rest looked up from reference TRBV18 and TRBJ2-5): NAGVMQNPRHLVRRRGQEARLRCSPMKGHSHVYWYRQLPEEGLKFMVYLQKENIIDESGMPKERFSAEFPKEGPSILRIQQVVRGDSAAYFCASSPPGLGETQYFGPGTRLLVL.

Notes on this clonotype: A much larger clone sits a single nucleotide away, making a read error possible. The chain has TRBV18 and TRBJ1-3, with D possibly matching TRBD1 (6 bases). In germline, CDR1 is KGHSH, CDR2 LQKENI. CDR3 length: 13 amino acids. The CDR3: CASSRDTGNTLYF. CDR3 in DNA: TGTGCCAGCTCGCGGGACACTGGAAACACCCTATATTTT.

CDR3 sequence reads: CASSHSLDTEAFF. In DNA, the CDR3 is TGTGCCAGCTCACACAGTTTGGACACTGAAGCTTTCTTT. The chain combines TRBV18 with TRBJ1-1; D gene unclear. The CDR3 length is 13 residues. The V end was cut by 4 bases, the J end by 3 bases, with 9 bases between. Germline V gene lookup returns CDR1 KGHSH and CDR2 LQKENI.

This clonotype came up a few times. The gene calls are TRBV6-1 and TRBJ2-7, with 9 bases identical to TRBD1. Germline CDR1 MNHNS, CDR2 SASEGT. The CDR3 spans 13 residues. V gave up 10 bases and J gave up 3 bases; unmatched junction bases: 7. CDR3 protein: CAIWDRANYEQYF. Here the CDR3 DNA reads TGTGCCATTTGGGACAGGGCGAACTACGAGCAGTACTTC.

This clonotype has more than one count but fewer than ten. The rearrangement joins TRBV29-1 to TRBJ2-2; 10 nucleotides agree with TRBD1. Germline loops: CDR1 SQVTM, CDR2 ANQGSEA. Losses at the gene ends were 7 bases for V and 4 bases for J; bases not matched to a gene: 3. The CDR3 has 13 amino acids. The CDR3 nucleotides read TGCAGCGGCTGGGACAGGGGCACCGGGGAGCTGTTTTTT. This translates into CSGWDRGTGELFF.

This clonotype was observed a handful of times. The gene calls are TRBV9 and TRBJ2-2; TRBD2 matches at 9 bases. Germline CDR1 and CDR2: SGDLS and YYNGEE. The CDR3 totals 17 residues. V was clipped by 3 bases and J by 3 bases; unmatched bases: 9. Here the CDR3 DNA reads TGTGCCAGCAGCGCTTCTCCTAGCGGGACCTACACCGGGGAGCTGTTTTTT. This sequence encodes CASSASPSGTYTGELFF.

This clonotype has only a few counts. The gene calls are TRBV7-6 and TRBJ2-2; D may correspond to TRBD1 or TRBD2 (5 bases each). The CDR3 totals 17 residues. V lost 0 bases, J lost 3 bases, and 14 bases lay in between. Germline CDR1 and CDR2: SGHVS and FNYEAQ. CDR3 DNA: TGTGCCAGCAGCTTAGCTACTAGTAGAGGGGACACCGGGGAGCTGTTTTTT. Protein product: CASSLATSRGDTGELFF.

A few counts support this clonotype. J is TRBJ2-3 and V is TRBV20-1; TRBD2 matches 7 bases. J gave up 2 bases and V 5 bases, and 7 bases lay outside the gene matches. The length of the CDR3 is 14 residues. Germline-derived CDR1 and CDR2 are DFQATT and SNEGSKA (reference sequence). CDR3 in amino acids: CSAVRDYLTDTQYF. CDR3 in DNA: TGCAGTGCTGTCCGGGACTACCTCACAGATACGCAGTATTTT.

This clonotype has a count of ten or more. The rearrangement joins TRBV11-2 to TRBJ2-5; D tentatively reads TRBD1 or TRBD2 (5 bases each). Trimming cost V 8 bases and J 1 base, with 5 bases left between them. The CDR3 covers 11 residues. Germline V gives CDR1 SGHAT, CDR2 FQNNGV. The CDR3 region is CASGTQETQYF. CDR3 bases: TGTGCCAGCGGGACCCAAGAGACCCAGTACTTC.

This clonotype has just a few counts. CDR3 protein: CASSLDGTNQPQHF. For the CDR3, the DNA is TGTGCCAGCAGCTTAGACGGCACCAATCAGCCCCAGCATTTT. The V call is TRBV7-9, the J call TRBJ1-5; D not certain. Per the germline V gene, CDR1 is SEHNR and CDR2 is FQNEAQ (reference sequence). Trimming stripped 1 base from V and 3 bases from J, with 7 bases between. CDR3 length: 14 amino acids. The whole variable domain, remainder taken from reference TRBV7-9 and TRBJ1-5, is DTGVSQNPRHKITKRGQNVTFRCDPISEHNRLYWYRQTLGQGPEFLTYFQNEAQLEKSRLLSDRFSAERPKGSFSTLEIQRTEQGDSAMYLCASSLDGTNQPQHFGDGTRLSIL.

The genes are TRBV12-3 or TRBV12-4 and TRBJ2-2, with D hard to call. Deletions cut 2 bases from V and 1 base from J, with 2 bases between. The CDR3 spans 13 residues. The CDR3 DNA reads as TGTGCCAGCAGTTTACAGAACACCGGGGAGCTGTTTTTT. Its translation is CASSLQNTGELFF.